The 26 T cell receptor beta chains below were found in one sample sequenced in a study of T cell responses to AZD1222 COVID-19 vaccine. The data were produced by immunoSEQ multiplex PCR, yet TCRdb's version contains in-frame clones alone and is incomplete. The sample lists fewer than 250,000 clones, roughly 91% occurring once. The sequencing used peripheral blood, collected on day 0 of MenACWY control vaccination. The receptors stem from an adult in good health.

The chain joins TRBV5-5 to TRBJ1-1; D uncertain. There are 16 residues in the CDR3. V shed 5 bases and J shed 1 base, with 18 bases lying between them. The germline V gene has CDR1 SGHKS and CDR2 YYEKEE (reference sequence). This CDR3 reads CASSLAVGSKNTEAFF. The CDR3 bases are TGTGCCAGCAGTCTCGCAGTTGGCAGTAAGAACACTGAAGCTTTCTTT.

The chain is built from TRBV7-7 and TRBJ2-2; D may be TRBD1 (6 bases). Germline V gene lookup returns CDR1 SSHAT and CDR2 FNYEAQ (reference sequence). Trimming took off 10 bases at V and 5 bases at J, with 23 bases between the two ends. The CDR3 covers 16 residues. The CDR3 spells CATQPSSGVETGELFF. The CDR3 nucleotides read TGTGCCACGCAGCCGTCCTCAGGGGTGGAAACCGGGGAGCTGTTTTTT.

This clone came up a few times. CDR3 sequence: CASSWGNQPQHF. In DNA form, the CDR3 reads TGTGCCAGCAGTTGGGGCAATCAGCCCCAGCATTTT. The V and J genes are TRBV3-1 (or the pseudogene TRBV3-2) and TRBJ1-5; no reliable D call. V was pared by 6 bases and J by 2 bases, with 5 bases between. Germline CDR1 LGHDT, CDR2 YNNKEL (reference sequence). The CDR3 is made up of 12 amino acids.

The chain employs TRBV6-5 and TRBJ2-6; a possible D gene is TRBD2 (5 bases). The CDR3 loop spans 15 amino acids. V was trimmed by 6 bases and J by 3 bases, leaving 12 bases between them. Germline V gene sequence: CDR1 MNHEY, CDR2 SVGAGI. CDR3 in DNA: TGTGCCAGCAGGACGGGGTTCGGTGGGGCCAACGTCCTGACTTTC. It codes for CASRTGFGGANVLTF.

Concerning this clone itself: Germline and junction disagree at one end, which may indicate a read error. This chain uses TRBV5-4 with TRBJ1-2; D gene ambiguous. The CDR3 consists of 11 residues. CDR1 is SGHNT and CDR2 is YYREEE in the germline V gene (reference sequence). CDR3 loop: CASSFSGGKIF. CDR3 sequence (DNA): TGTGCCAGCAGCTTCTCCGGCGGGAAAATCTTC.

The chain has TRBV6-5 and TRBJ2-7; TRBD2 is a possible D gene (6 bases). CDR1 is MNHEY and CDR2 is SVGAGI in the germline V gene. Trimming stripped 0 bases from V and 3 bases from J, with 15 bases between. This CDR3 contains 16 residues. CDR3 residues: CASSYSSGRRVYEQYF. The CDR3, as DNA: TGTGCCAGCAGTTACTCCTCGGGGAGGCGGGTCTACGAGCAGTACTTC.

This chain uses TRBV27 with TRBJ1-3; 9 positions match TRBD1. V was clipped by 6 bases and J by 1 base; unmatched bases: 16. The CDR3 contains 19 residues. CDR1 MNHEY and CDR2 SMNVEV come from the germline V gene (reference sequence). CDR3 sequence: CASSRYPQRGTGSGNTIYF. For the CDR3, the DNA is TGTGCCAGCAGCCGTTACCCCCAAAGGGGGACAGGGTCTGGAAACACCATATATTTT.

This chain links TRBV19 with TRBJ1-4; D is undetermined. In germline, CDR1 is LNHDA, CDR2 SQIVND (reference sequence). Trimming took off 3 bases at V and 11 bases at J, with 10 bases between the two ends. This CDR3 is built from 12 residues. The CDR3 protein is CASSMGPTKLFF. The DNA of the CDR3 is TGTGCCAGTAGTATGGGCCCCACCAAACTGTTTTTT.

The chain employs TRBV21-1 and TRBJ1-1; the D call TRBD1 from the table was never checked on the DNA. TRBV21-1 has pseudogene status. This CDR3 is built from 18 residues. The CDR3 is CASSKRRVEQGLDTEAFF. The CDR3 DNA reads TGTGCCAGCAGCAAGAGACGGGTGGAACAGGGGTTAGACACTGAAGCTTTCTTT.

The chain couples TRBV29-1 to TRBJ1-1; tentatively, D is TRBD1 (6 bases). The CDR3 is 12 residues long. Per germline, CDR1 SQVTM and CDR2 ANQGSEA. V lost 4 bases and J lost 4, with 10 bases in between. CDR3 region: CSVGGLGTEAFF. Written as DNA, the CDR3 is TGCAGCGTTGGGGGGCTGGGCACTGAAGCTTTCTTT.

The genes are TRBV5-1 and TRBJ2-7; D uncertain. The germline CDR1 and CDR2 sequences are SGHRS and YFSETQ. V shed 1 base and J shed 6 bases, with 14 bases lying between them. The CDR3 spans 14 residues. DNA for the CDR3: TGCGCCAGCAGCTTGAGCCAGGAAGGGTCCGAGCAGTACTTC. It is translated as CASSLSQEGSEQYF.

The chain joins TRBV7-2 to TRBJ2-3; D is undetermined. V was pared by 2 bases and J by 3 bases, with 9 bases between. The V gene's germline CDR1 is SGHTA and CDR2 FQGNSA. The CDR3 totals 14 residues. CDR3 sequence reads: CASSLRLTTDTQYF. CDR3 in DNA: TGTGCCAGCAGCTTAAGGCTCACTACAGATACGCAGTATTTT.

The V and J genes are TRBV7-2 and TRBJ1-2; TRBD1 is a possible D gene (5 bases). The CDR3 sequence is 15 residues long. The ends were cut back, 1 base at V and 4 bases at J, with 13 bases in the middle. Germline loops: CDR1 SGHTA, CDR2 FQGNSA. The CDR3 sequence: CASSLDPQGGYGYTF. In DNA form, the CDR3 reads TGTGCCAGCAGCTTAGATCCCCAGGGAGGCTATGGCTACACCTTC.

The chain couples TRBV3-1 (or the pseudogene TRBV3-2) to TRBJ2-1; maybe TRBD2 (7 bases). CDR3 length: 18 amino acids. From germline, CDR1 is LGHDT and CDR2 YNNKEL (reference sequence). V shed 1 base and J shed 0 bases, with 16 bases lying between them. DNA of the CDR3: TGTGCCAGCAGCCAAGCCAGGGGAGGGGGGGGCTCCTACAATGAGCAGTTCTTC. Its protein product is CASSQARGGGGSYNEQFF.

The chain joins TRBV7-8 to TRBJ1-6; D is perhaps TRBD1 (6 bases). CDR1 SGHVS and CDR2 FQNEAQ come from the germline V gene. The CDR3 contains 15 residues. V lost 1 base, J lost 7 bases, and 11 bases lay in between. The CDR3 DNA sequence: TGTGCCAGCAGCTTAGTTGTAGGGGGAAATTCACCCCTCCACTTT. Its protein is CASSLVVGGNSPLHF.

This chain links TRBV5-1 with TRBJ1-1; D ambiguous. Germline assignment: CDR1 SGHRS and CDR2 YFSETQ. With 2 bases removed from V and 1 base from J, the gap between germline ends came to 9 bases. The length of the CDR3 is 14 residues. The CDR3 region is CASSLSGPNTEAFF. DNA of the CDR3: TGCGCCAGCAGCTTATCCGGGCCGAACACTGAAGCTTTCTTT.

The DNA of the CDR3 is TGCGCCAGCAGCTTGCGGACAGGAGATCAGCCCCAGCATTTT. It specifies CASSLRTGDQPQHF. This chain joins TRBV5-1 and TRBJ1-5, with 7 nucleotides matching TRBD1. CDR3 length: 14 amino acids. The germline V gene encodes CDR1 SGHRS and CDR2 YFSETQ. The J segment lost 5 bases and the V segment lost 1 base, leaving 3 bases of the junction unmatched.

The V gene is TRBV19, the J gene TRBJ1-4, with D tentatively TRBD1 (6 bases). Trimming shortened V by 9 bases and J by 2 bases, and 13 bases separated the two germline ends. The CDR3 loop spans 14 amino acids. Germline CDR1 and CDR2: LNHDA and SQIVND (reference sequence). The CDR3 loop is CASYQGPTNEKLFF. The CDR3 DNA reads TGTGCCAGCTACCAGGGGCCCACTAATGAAAAACTGTTTTTT.

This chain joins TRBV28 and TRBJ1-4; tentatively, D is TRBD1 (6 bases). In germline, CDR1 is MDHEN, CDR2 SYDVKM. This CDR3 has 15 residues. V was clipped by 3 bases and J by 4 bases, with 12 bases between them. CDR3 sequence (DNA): TGTGCCAGCAGTTTTGGGGGCGCGGGTAATGAAAAACTGTTTTTT. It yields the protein CASSFGGAGNEKLFF.

This chain's CDR3 is CASSELAVYQETQYF. The CDR3 DNA follows: TGTGCCAGCTCTGAACTAGCGGTATATCAAGAGACCCAGTACTTC. The J gene is TRBJ2-5, the V gene TRBV18, with 8 positions matching TRBD2. J gave up 2 bases and V 6 bases, and 8 bases lay outside the gene matches. CDR1 is KGHSH, CDR2 LQKENI, per germline. CDR3 size: 15 residues.

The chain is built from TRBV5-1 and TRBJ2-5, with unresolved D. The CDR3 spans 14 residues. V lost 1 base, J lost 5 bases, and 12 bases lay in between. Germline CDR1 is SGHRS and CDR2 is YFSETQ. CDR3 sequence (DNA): TGCGCCAGCAGCTTGCCCGACTCTGGGGAGACCCAGTACTTC. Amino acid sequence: CASSLPDSGETQYF.

The CDR3 spells CASRTGGVYGYTF. DNA for the CDR3: TGTGCCAGCAGAACAGGGGGAGTCTATGGCTACACCTTC. The chain couples TRBV28 to TRBJ1-2, with 8 bases fitting TRBD1. Per germline, CDR1 MDHEN and CDR2 SYDVKM. This CDR3 contains 13 residues. The trim removed 6 bases at V and 4 bases at J, leaving 4 bases unmatched.

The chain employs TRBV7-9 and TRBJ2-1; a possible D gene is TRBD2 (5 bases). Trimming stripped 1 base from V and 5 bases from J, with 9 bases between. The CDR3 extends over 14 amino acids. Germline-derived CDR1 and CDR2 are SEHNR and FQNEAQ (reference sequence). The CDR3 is CASSLGTANNEQFF. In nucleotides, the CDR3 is TGTGCCAGCAGCTTAGGGACTGCCAACAATGAGCAGTTCTTC.

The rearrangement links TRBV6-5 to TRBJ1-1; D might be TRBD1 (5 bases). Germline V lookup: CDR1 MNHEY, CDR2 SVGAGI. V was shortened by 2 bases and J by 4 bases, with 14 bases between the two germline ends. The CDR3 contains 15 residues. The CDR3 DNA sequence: TGTGCCAGCAGTTACGAAAGGGGCGCGGGCACTGAAGCTTTCTTT. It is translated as CASSYERGAGTEAFF.

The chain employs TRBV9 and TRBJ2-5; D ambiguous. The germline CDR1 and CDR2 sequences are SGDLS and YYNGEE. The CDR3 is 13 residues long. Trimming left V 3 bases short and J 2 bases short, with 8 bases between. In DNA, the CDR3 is TGTGCCAGCAGCGAGTCCCCACAAGAGACCCAGTACTTC. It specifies CASSESPQETQYF.

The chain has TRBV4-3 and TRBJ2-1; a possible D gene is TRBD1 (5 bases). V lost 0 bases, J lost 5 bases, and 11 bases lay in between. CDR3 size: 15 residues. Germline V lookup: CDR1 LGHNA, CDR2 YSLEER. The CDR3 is CASSQDGAANNEQFF. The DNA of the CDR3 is TGCGCCAGCAGCCAAGATGGGGCGGCCAACAATGAGCAGTTCTTC.